This T cell receptor beta chain comes out of a study of control samples from healthy donors and cancer patients. From germline, CDR1 is MNHEY and CDR2 SVGAGI. Between the trimmed V and J ends, which lost 4 bases and 6 bases, there was a span of 15 bases. The CDR3 has 14 amino acids. The data were produced by immunoSEQ multiplex PCR, yet TCRdb's version contains in-frame clones alone and is incomplete. The sample records 150,000 or so clones, approximately 94% being singletons. Material for sequencing was blood. The sequence was collected from a man aged 40-55 years in good health. This sequence joins TRBV6-5 and TRBJ1-1, with a possible D match to TRBD1 (5 bases). The CDR3 loop is CASSSQGKGAEAFF. Written as DNA, the CDR3 is TGTGCCAGCAGTTCGCAGGGTAAGGGCGCTGAAGCTTTCTTT.